This TCR beta chain was identified in a study of T cell responses to AZD1222 COVID-19 vaccine. General study results and limits: CD4 TCRs covered the whole spike, strongest at regions 160-218 and 743-854. Spike-specific TCR depth and breadth grew after two AZD1222 doses. The number of AZD1222 recipients seropositive at baseline was only six. Most donors were white British and more were female, and clonal diversity was possibly underestimated.

Repertoires were generated with immunoSEQ multiplex PCR, while TCRdb's copy carries only in-frame clones and drops some. The repertoire holds about 120,000 clones, 90% seen once, with 4% to 5% in the top ten. CDR3 length equals 13 residues. Germline values: CDR1 MNHEY, CDR2 SMNVEV (reference sequence). V was pared by 5 bases and J by 2 bases, with 10 bases between. Remarks on this clone: Its antigen remains unknown.

The V call is TRBV27, the J call TRBJ2-7, with D unclear. This receptor was obtained from an adult who received the MenACWY meningococcal vaccine as a control. The material sequenced was peripheral blood, taken 28 days after the second dose of the MenACWY control vaccine. CDR3 amino acids: CASSTLGAYEQYF. In DNA, the CDR3 is TGTGCCAGCAGTACCCTTGGGGCCTACGAGCAGTACTTC.